This is a list of T cell receptor beta chains from one sample in a study of blood T cell repertoires in COVID-19. TCRdb keeps only in-frame clones here, not all; method: immunoSEQ multiplex PCR. The data contain tens of thousands of clones, roughly 91% of them singletons. Sequencing was done on a sample of peripheral blood. These receptors were collected from a man between 65 and 85 years old with active or convalescent COVID-19. Each CDR3 is given with its conserved first and last residue. The order of the fields is D gene, J gene, V gene, clone size, CDR3 DNA, CDR3 protein. The D gene is left open where the match is weak. Some rows mark clone size as missing; the rest say once, few, many or name a class of expanded clone.

>TRBD2|TRBJ2-1|TRBV25-1|once
TGTGCCAGCAGTGCGAGACTAGCGGGAATGTACAATGAGCAGTTCTTC
CASSARLAGMYNEQFF
>-|TRBJ2-1|TRBV24-1|-
TGTGCCACCAGACTCCGACAGACCTACAATGAGCAGTTCTTC
CATRLRQTYNEQFF
>-|TRBJ1-5|TRBV3-1/TRBV3-2|-
TGTGCCAGCAGCCCGGTTAGGGGGAGCAATCAGCCCCAGCATTTT
CASSPVRGSNQPQHF
>TRBD2|TRBJ2-1|TRBV7-3|-
TGTGCCAGCAGCTCCAGCCCAGCGGGGTCGAGCTCCTACAATGAGCAGTTCTTC
CASSSSPAGSSSYNEQFF
>TRBD1|TRBJ1-2|TRBV30|-
TGTGCCTGTTCAGGGGGAGCTAACTATGGCTACACCTTC
CACSGGANYGYTF
>-|TRBJ1-4|TRBV29-1|few
TGCAGCGTTGAGAGGCTTAATGAAAAACTGTTTTTT
CSVERLNEKLFF
>-|TRBJ2-7|TRBV14|-
TGTGCCAGCAAAAGCGGCAACTCCTACGAGCAGTACTTC
CASKSGNSYEQYF
>-|TRBJ1-5|TRBV3-1/TRBV3-2|-
TGTGCCAGCAGCCAATCCCCAGGGGGCAATCAGCCCCAGCATTTT
CASSQSPGGNQPQHF
>-|TRBJ2-1|TRBV6-5|-
TGTGCCAGCACCACGGGTACGGGATTCAATGAGCAGTTCTTC
CASTTGTGFNEQFF
>-|TRBJ1-5|TRBV12-3/TRBV12-4|-
TGTGCCAGCAATCTTCGTAGCAATCAGCCCCAGCATTTT
CASNLRSNQPQHF
>-|TRBJ1-3|TRBV28|few
TGTGCCAGCAGTCCTCGGGGACAAACTGACTCTGGAAACACCATATATTTT
CASSPRGQTDSGNTIYF
>-|TRBJ2-7|TRBV6-4|-
TGTGCCAGCACTTTCCGGGACACTACCTACGAGCAGTACTTC
CASTFRDTTYEQYF
>TRBD1|TRBJ2-7|TRBV19|-
TGTGCCAGTAGTCCGAGACAGGGGATCTACGAGCAGTACTTC
CASSPRQGIYEQYF
>-|TRBJ1-1|TRBV6-5|-
TGTGCCAGCAGTTTCCCGGGTCTTAGGGGCACTGAAGCTTTCTTT
CASSFPGLRGTEAFF
>-|TRBJ2-5|TRBV12-3/TRBV12-4|-
TGTGCCAGCACCCCGGGAGTCCAAGAGACCCAGTACTTC
CASTPGVQETQYF
>TRBD1|TRBJ1-4|TRBV5-1|-
TGCGCCAGCAGCTACAGGGGGTTGGCTGAAAAACTGTTTTTT
CASSYRGLAEKLFF
>-|TRBJ1-3|TRBV10-3|-
TGTGCCAGGTTTGGGGCGGTTGGCAGGGGCTCTGGAAACACCATATATTTT
CARFGAVGRGSGNTIYF
>TRBD1|TRBJ2-1|TRBV19|-
TGTGCCAGTAGTAGGGGACAGGGTGTCGGTGAGCAGTTCTTC
CASSRGQGVGEQFF
>-|TRBJ2-1|TRBV11-3|-
TGTGCCAGCGGGTGGGCGTGGTGGTTCTTC
CASGWAWWFF
>TRBD2|TRBJ2-7|TRBV19|once
TGTGCCAGTAGTGACGGGGGGTTTTACGAGCAGTACTTC
CASSDGGFYEQYF
>TRBD2|TRBJ2-2|TRBV5-1|-
TGCGCCAGCAGCATGGGACTAGCGGGAGGGCCCGGGGAGCTGTTTTTT
CASSMGLAGGPGELFF
>-|TRBJ1-5|TRBV19|-
TGTGCCAGTAGTATACTCAGGGATGCGGATCAGCCCCAGCATTTT
CASSILRDADQPQHF
>TRBD2|TRBJ2-1|TRBV2|-
TGTGCCAGCAGGTTGGGACTAGGTGGGAATGAGCAGTTCTTC
CASRLGLGGNEQFF
>-|TRBJ1-2|TRBV5-4|-
TGTGCCAGCAGCAAAACGCGGGACGGAGATGGCTACACCTTC
CASSKTRDGDGYTF
>-|TRBJ1-6|TRBV27|-
TGTGCCAGCAGTGACAGGCTCGGGAATTCACCCCTCCACTTT
CASSDRLGNSPLHF
>TRBD1|TRBJ2-5|TRBV27|once
TGTGCCAGCAGTTCGCAGGGGGCTGGGGAGACCCAGTACTTC
CASSSQGAGETQYF
>TRBD1|TRBJ1-2|TRBV7-9|-
TGTGCCAGCAGCCCCACGACAGGGGGCATGGCTAACTATGGCTACACCTTC
CASSPTTGGMANYGYTF
>-|TRBJ2-7|TRBV10-3|-
TGTGCCATCAGTGAAGACCTTGGGGTACAGGGTTTTTACGAGCAGTACTTC
CAISEDLGVQGFYEQYF
>TRBD2|TRBJ2-2|TRBV19|-
TGTGCCACACAGGCGGCTAGCGGGAGAAGTAGCGGGGAGCTGTTTTTT
CATQAASGRSSGELFF
>-|TRBJ2-1|TRBV11-2|-
TGTGCCAGCAGCTGGCAACTAGAGAGGTACAATGAGCAGTTCTTC
CASSWQLERYNEQFF
>TRBD1|TRBJ1-6|TRBV5-1|once
TGCGCCAGCAGCTTGGGCAGGGGGCATTCACCCCTCCACTTT
CASSLGRGHSPLHF
>TRBD1|TRBJ1-5|TRBV19|-
TGTGCCAGTAGTGGGACAGGCAATCAGCCCCAGCATTTT
CASSGTGNQPQHF
>TRBD2|TRBJ2-1|TRBV30|once
TGTGCCTGGAGTGTCCCGGGAGGGCCCAATGAGCAGTTCTTC
CAWSVPGGPNEQFF
>-|TRBJ2-4|TRBV7-2|-
TGTGCCAGCAGTTCTGGTTTGGGGGGTTCCCAAAACATTCAGTACTTC
CASSSGLGGSQNIQYF
>TRBD2|TRBJ2-1|TRBV2|-
TGTGCCAGCAGTGAAAGCGGGAGGGCCGTTGAGCAGTTCTTC
CASSESGRAVEQFF
>-|TRBJ1-2|TRBV4-3|-
TGCGCCAGCAGCCAAGATCGACAGACTAACTATGGCTACACCTTC
CASSQDRQTNYGYTF
>TRBD1|TRBJ1-4|TRBV7-9|-
TGTGCCAGCAGCTCCCCCAACCGACAGGGACGGGATGAAAAACTGTTTTTT
CASSSPNRQGRDEKLFF
>-|TRBJ2-1|TRBV3-1/TRBV3-2|-
TGTGCCAGCAGCCAAGCCCACGGGACTTGGCCAGATGAGCAGTTCTTC
CASSQAHGTWPDEQFF
>TRBD1|TRBJ1-2|TRBV29-1|-
TGCAGCGTCCGACAGGGATCCGTTGGCTACACCTTC
CSVRQGSVGYTF
>-|TRBJ1-3|TRBV5-1|-
TGCGCCAGCAGCTTGGACGGGGTTGGAAACACCATATATTTT
CASSLDGVGNTIYF
>-|TRBJ2-5|TRBV5-1|-
TGCGCCAGCAGCACCCAGACAGGGAGGTCAAGGGAGACCCAGTACTTC
CASSTQTGRSRETQYF
>TRBD1|TRBJ2-7|TRBV4-1|-
TGCGCCAGCAGCCAACGTATACAGGGGGCCTCCGAGCAGTACTTC
CASSQRIQGASEQYF
>-|TRBJ2-1|TRBV7-3|-
TGTGCCAGCAGCTATGACAGGGAGGATGAGCAGTTCTTC
CASSYDREDEQFF
>-|TRBJ2-7|TRBV7-9|once
TGTGCCAGCAGCTTACTCGACTCGGGGGAGCAGTACTTC
CASSLLDSGEQYF
>TRBD1|TRBJ1-6|TRBV18|-
TGTGCCAGCTCACCGGGACAGGGCAATTCACCCCTCCACTTT
CASSPGQGNSPLHF